Sequencing of this T cell receptor beta chain was carried out in a study of cytomegalovirus exposure and HLA in healthy donors. Points from the study as a whole: TCR sequences were mostly rare, though some public TCRs occurred in many donors. Available immune exposure information was restricted to CMV serostatus only. Sequencing likely generated an artifact that appeared as a cluster of highly shared sequence variants.

Comment on this clone: Its target is not known.

The ends were cut back, 0 bases at V and 2 bases at J, with 14 bases in the middle. CDR3 length: 17 residues. The germline V gene encodes CDR1 LGHNA and CDR2 YSLEER. With 60 Vbeta and 13 Jbeta primers, the PCR was carried out. Only in-frame clones appear in the TCRdb table, and some are missing; sequencing was by immunoSEQ multiplex PCR. Found here are roughly 150,000 clones, about 72% of them singletons; the top ten hold approximately 1.5%. The clonotype comes from a male donor in good health and CMV-seronegative. The chain uses TRBV4-3 and TRBJ1-5; D possibly corresponds to TRBD1 (6 bases). The specimen sequenced was PBMCs. CDR3 DNA: TGCGCCAGCAGCCAAGAATTAAACAGGGATGGCAATCAGCCCCAGCATTTT. It encodes CASSQELNRDGNQPQHF.